These 11 T cell receptor beta chains were sequenced from one sample in a study of blood T cell repertoires in COVID-19. Here immunoSEQ multiplex PCR was the method, and the copy in TCRdb shows in-frame clones only, minus some. The sample holds about 64,000 clones, 70% to 90% seen once. Sequenced input: peripheral blood. These receptors came from a man in his fifties or sixties with active COVID-19.

V and J are TRBV5-4 and TRBJ2-7; 7 positions agree with TRBD2. Germline-derived CDR1 and CDR2 are SGHNT and YYREEE (reference sequence). This CDR3 contains 14 residues. J lost 3 bases, V lost 0 bases, and 3 bases had no gene match. The CDR3 sequence: CASSLGLAVYEQYF. CDR3 DNA: TGTGCCAGCAGCTTGGGCCTAGCGGTCTACGAGCAGTACTTC.

This clone was counted once. J is TRBJ1-5 and V is TRBV5-6, with 10 bases matching TRBD1. Germline lookup yields CDR1 SGHDT and CDR2 YYEEEE. The CDR3 has 14 amino acids. V dropped 5 bases and J dropped 7; count of bases not matched to a gene: 6. The CDR3 sequence: CASSFGTGVQPQHF. CDR3 sequence (DNA): TGTGCCAGCAGTTTTGGGACAGGGGTACAGCCCCAGCATTTT.

The CDR3 sequence: CAWSVKGAFYGYTF. The CDR3 DNA is TGTGCCTGGAGTGTAAAGGGGGCGTTCTATGGCTACACCTTC. V gene TRBV30 combines with J gene TRBJ1-2; TRBD1 matches at 7 bases. This CDR3 contains 14 residues. Germline assignment: CDR1 GTSNPN and CDR2 SVGIG (reference sequence). V gave up 0 bases and J gave up 4 bases; unmatched junction bases: 5.

The rearrangement joins TRBV24-1 to TRBJ1-5; D is perhaps TRBD1 (6 bases). Trimming removed 4 bases from V and 7 bases from J, with 13 bases in between. This CDR3 comprises 14 residues. Germline V gene data show CDR1 as KGHDR and CDR2 as SFDVKD. CDR3 protein: CATSEAGEGQPQHF. The CDR3 coding sequence is TGTGCCACCAGTGAGGCAGGGGAGGGGCAGCCCCAGCATTTT.

The chain couples TRBV11-2 to TRBJ2-7; the D is unclear. V was pared by 0 bases and J by 0 bases, with 12 bases between. The CDR3 runs 16 residues. Germline CDR1 and CDR2: SGHAT and FQNNGV. In nucleotides, the CDR3 is TGTGCCAGCAGCTTAGACCAACGCCGACTCTCCTACGAGCAGTACTTC. This encodes CASSLDQRRLSYEQYF.

The genes are TRBV2 and TRBJ1-1; TRBD1 aligns across 7 bases. The CDR3 runs 12 residues. Trimming took 7 bases from V and 8 from J; bases not matched to a gene: 7. Germline CDR1 reads SNHLY; CDR2 reads FYNNEI. The DNA of the CDR3 is TGTGCCAGCAATAGGGGGCCAGGGGAAGCTTTCTTT. It yields the protein CASNRGPGEAFF.

J is TRBJ1-3 and V is TRBV9, with TRBD1 matching over 8 bases. The CDR3 spans 16 residues. V trimming: 0 bases; J trimming: 3 bases; junction bases outside the gene matches: 5. The germline CDR1 and CDR2 sequences are SGDLS and YYNGEE. CDR3 nucleotide sequence: TGTGCCAGCAGCGTAGCATCAGGGGGCTTTGGAAACACCATATATTTT. As protein: CASSVASGGFGNTIYF.

The chain carries TRBV13 and TRBJ1-2; weak D call: TRBD1 (5 bases). The CDR3 loop spans 14 amino acids. V lost 0 bases, J lost 4 bases, and 9 bases lay in between. Germline CDR1 is PRHDT and CDR2 is FYEKMQ (reference sequence). Here the CDR3 reads CASSLGLGAYGYTF. In nucleotides, the CDR3 is TGTGCCAGCAGCTTAGGGTTAGGGGCCTATGGCTACACCTTC.

J is TRBJ1-4 and V is TRBV25-1; a weak D match, TRBD1 (5 bases). Trimming stripped 5 bases from V and 6 bases from J, with 19 bases between. The CDR3 extends over 16 amino acids. Germline V lookup: CDR1 MGHDK, CDR2 SYGVNS. The CDR3 spells CASSFNRGGRDEKLFF. The CDR3 DNA reads TGTGCCAGCAGTTTCAACCGTGGGGGGAGGGATGAAAAACTGTTTTTT.

This clone has a handful of counts. This sequence joins TRBV7-2 and TRBJ2-7; 7 positions agree with TRBD2. Per germline, CDR1 SGHTA and CDR2 FQGNSA. The CDR3 runs to 15 residues. J lost 3 bases, V lost 0 bases, and 5 bases had no gene match. The CDR3 DNA sequence: TGTGCCAGCAGCTTAGCGGCGGGAGCGCTCTACGAGCAGTACTTC. The encoded protein is CASSLAAGALYEQYF. The entire variable domain, with the rest obtained from reference TRBV7-2 and TRBJ2-7, is as follows: GAGVSQSPSNKVTEKGKDVELRCDPISGHTALYWYRQSLGQGLEFLIYFQGNSAPDKSGLPSDRFSAERTGGSVSTLTIQRTQQEDSAVYLCASSLAAGALYEQYFGPGTRLTVT.

This clone was recorded only once. The chain carries TRBV5-5 and TRBJ1-6; tentatively, D is TRBD1 (6 bases). Germline V gives CDR1 SGHKS, CDR2 YYEKEE (reference sequence). The V end was cut by 4 bases, the J end by 9 bases, with 17 bases between. The CDR3 is made up of 15 amino acids. This chain's CDR3 is CASSKGHVLGSPLHF. The CDR3 region has the DNA TGTGCCAGCAGCAAGGGACATGTGCTTGGTTCACCCCTCCACTTT.